The rows below give T cell receptor beta chains drawn from one sample of a study of shared T cell receptors in the human thymus. Profiled with immunoSEQ multiplex PCR; TCRdb holds only in-frame clones, not every one. Here the sample spans about 710,000 clones, 80% to 90% being singletons. A further study also used this sample, focusing on human thymus T cells.

Sample: thymocytes. These receptors all come from a boy less than two years old with a congenital heart defect. Each CDR3 is given with its conserved first and last residue. D genes are given only for firm matches. Size is stated for part of the rows, as once, few or many counts, or as a class when the clone is expanded.

len: 16
v_gene: TRBV5-6
j_gene: TRBJ2-6
abundance: .
d_gene: TRBD1
CDR3aa: CATSQGVPSGANVLTF
CDR3nt: TGTGCCACTTCACAGGGGGTACCCTCTGGGGCCAACGTCCTGACTTTC

len: 13
v_gene: TRBV4-3
j_gene: TRBJ1-1
abundance: .
d_gene: TRBD1
CDR3aa: CASSHRDSHRPFF
CDR3nt: TGCGCCAGCAGCCACCGGGACAGTCACCGGCCTTTCTTT

len: 16
v_gene: TRBV7-9
j_gene: TRBJ1-2
abundance: .
d_gene: TRBD1
CDR3aa: CASSLEGTGADYGYTF
CDR3nt: TGTGCCAGCAGCTTAGAAGGGACAGGGGCGGACTATGGCTACACCTTC

len: 13
v_gene: TRBV18
j_gene: TRBJ2-7
abundance: .
d_gene: .
CDR3aa: CASSPHPRYEQYF
CDR3nt: TGTGCCAGCTCACCACACCCGCGATACGAGCAGTACTTC

len: 15
v_gene: TRBV30
j_gene: TRBJ2-7
abundance: .
d_gene: .
CDR3aa: CAWTPGLMSSYEQYF
CDR3nt: TGTGCCTGGACCCCGGGACTGATGAGCTCCTACGAGCAGTACTTC

len: 14
v_gene: TRBV9
j_gene: TRBJ2-7
abundance: .
d_gene: .
CDR3aa: CASSVGTVNYEQYF
CDR3nt: TGTGCCAGCAGCGTAGGAACAGTTAACTACGAGCAGTACTTC

len: 14
v_gene: TRBV6-1
j_gene: TRBJ2-1
abundance: .
d_gene: TRBD2
CDR3aa: CASSETSGKNEQFF
CDR3nt: TGTGCCAGCAGTGAGACTAGCGGGAAGAATGAGCAGTTCTTC

len: 16
v_gene: TRBV19
j_gene: TRBJ1-5
abundance: .
d_gene: TRBD1
CDR3aa: CASSIISGGSNQPQHF
CDR3nt: TGTGCCAGTAGTATAATTTCAGGGGGGAGCAATCAGCCCCAGCATTTT

len: 17
v_gene: TRBV11-2
j_gene: TRBJ2-7
abundance: few
d_gene: .
CDR3aa: CASSQPRTGRGSYEQYF
CDR3nt: TGTGCCAGCAGCCAGCCAAGGACAGGGAGGGGATCCTACGAGCAGTACTTC

len: 15
v_gene: TRBV5-1
j_gene: TRBJ2-1
abundance: .
d_gene: TRBD2
CDR3aa: CASGCGGENYNEQFF
CDR3nt: TGCGCCAGCGGGTGCGGGGGGGAGAATTACAATGAGCAGTTCTTC

len: 15
v_gene: TRBV4-3
j_gene: TRBJ1-2
abundance: .
d_gene: TRBD1
CDR3aa: CASSQGGTGSYGYTF
CDR3nt: TGCGCCAGCAGCCAGGGAGGGACAGGATCCTATGGCTACACCTTC

len: 15
v_gene: TRBV4-3
j_gene: TRBJ2-5
abundance: .
d_gene: .
CDR3aa: CASSQDLANKETQYF
CDR3nt: TGCGCCAGCAGCCAAGACCTAGCGAACAAAGAGACCCAGTACTTC

len: 15
v_gene: TRBV5-1
j_gene: TRBJ2-3
abundance: .
d_gene: TRBD1
CDR3aa: CASSLDRGGADTQYF
CDR3nt: TGCGCCAGCAGCTTAGATCGAGGGGGCGCAGATACGCAGTATTTT

len: 16
v_gene: TRBV29-1
j_gene: TRBJ1-2
abundance: once
d_gene: .
CDR3aa: CSVEDREGPRGYGYTF
CDR3nt: TGCAGCGTTGAAGATCGGGAAGGACCCCGAGGCTATGGCTACACCTTC

len: 14
v_gene: TRBV28
j_gene: TRBJ2-5
abundance: .
d_gene: .
CDR3aa: CASRPTGGPETQYF
CDR3nt: TGTGCCAGCAGACCAACCGGGGGGCCAGAGACCCAGTACTTC

len: 17
v_gene: TRBV7-2
j_gene: TRBJ1-1
abundance: .
d_gene: TRBD1
CDR3aa: CASSLPTGVMTDTEAFF
CDR3nt: TGTGCCAGCAGCTTACCCACAGGGGTTATGACGGACACTGAAGCTTTCTTT

len: 11
v_gene: TRBV9
j_gene: TRBJ2-5
abundance: once
d_gene: .
CDR3aa: CASSVRETQYF
CDR3nt: TGTGCCAGCAGCGTACGAGAGACCCAGTACTTC

len: 14
v_gene: TRBV28
j_gene: TRBJ1-2
abundance: .
d_gene: .
CDR3aa: CASSLWEDNYGYTF
CDR3nt: TGTGCCAGCAGTTTATGGGAGGACAACTATGGCTACACCTTC

len: 19
v_gene: TRBV9
j_gene: TRBJ2-1
abundance: .
d_gene: TRBD2
CDR3aa: CASSPLYRGLEPSYNEQFF
CDR3nt: TGTGCCAGCAGCCCCCTTTATAGGGGACTAGAACCCTCCTACAATGAGCAGTTCTTC

len: 16
v_gene: TRBV6-1
j_gene: TRBJ1-2
abundance: .
d_gene: TRBD1
CDR3aa: CASSAFRPGGSHGYTF
CDR3nt: TGTGCCAGCAGTGCATTCCGGCCAGGGGGCTCCCATGGCTACACCTTC

len: 13
v_gene: TRBV14
j_gene: TRBJ2-1
abundance: .
d_gene: .
CDR3aa: CASSLLRTREQFF
CDR3nt: TGTGCCAGCAGCCTATTACGTACTCGTGAGCAGTTCTTC

len: 18
v_gene: TRBV4-2
j_gene: TRBJ2-5
abundance: .
d_gene: TRBD2
CDR3aa: CASSQDPIQGLVSETQYF
CDR3nt: TGTGCCAGCAGCCAAGATCCAATCCAAGGACTAGTGAGTGAGACCCAGTACTTC

len: 16
v_gene: TRBV9
j_gene: TRBJ2-3
abundance: .
d_gene: .
CDR3aa: CASSVGGGASTDTQYF
CDR3nt: TGTGCCAGCAGCGTAGGTGGGGGGGCTAGCACAGATACGCAGTATTTT

len: 15
v_gene: TRBV2
j_gene: TRBJ2-5
abundance: .
d_gene: .
CDR3aa: CASKGGEGHLETQYF
CDR3nt: TGTGCCAGCAAGGGGGGGGAGGGCCATTTGGAGACCCAGTACTTC

len: 16
v_gene: TRBV7-6
j_gene: TRBJ2-7
abundance: .
d_gene: .
CDR3aa: CASSAPVSPLTYEQYF
CDR3nt: TGTGCCAGCAGCGCCCCGGTGAGTCCCTTGACCTACGAGCAGTACTTC

len: 15
v_gene: TRBV12-5
j_gene: TRBJ2-7
abundance: .
d_gene: TRBD2
CDR3aa: CASGLVGLAAGEQYF
CDR3nt: TGTGCTAGTGGTTTGGTAGGGCTAGCGGCTGGTGAGCAGTACTTC

len: 13
v_gene: TRBV9
j_gene: TRBJ1-6
abundance: .
d_gene: .
CDR3aa: CASSVAPESPLHF
CDR3nt: TGTGCCAGCAGCGTAGCCCCGGAGTCACCCCTCCACTTT

len: 14
v_gene: TRBV28
j_gene: TRBJ2-2
abundance: once
d_gene: .
CDR3aa: CASSLRQATGELFF
CDR3nt: TGTGCCAGCAGTCTCCGACAGGCTACCGGGGAGCTGTTTTTT

len: 15
v_gene: TRBV4-3
j_gene: TRBJ2-1
abundance: few
d_gene: TRBD2
CDR3aa: CASSGGTSGSNEQFF
CDR3nt: TGCGCCAGCAGCGGCGGGACTAGCGGGAGCAATGAGCAGTTCTTC

len: 13
v_gene: TRBV29-1
j_gene: TRBJ2-1
abundance: .
d_gene: TRBD1
CDR3aa: CRVGTGPYNEQFF
CDR3nt: TGCAGGGTCGGGACAGGGCCTTACAATGAGCAGTTCTTC

len: 14
v_gene: TRBV5-1
j_gene: TRBJ2-5
abundance: .
d_gene: TRBD1
CDR3aa: CASRIGTGGETQYF
CDR3nt: TGCGCCAGCAGAATAGGGACAGGGGGAGAGACCCAGTACTTC